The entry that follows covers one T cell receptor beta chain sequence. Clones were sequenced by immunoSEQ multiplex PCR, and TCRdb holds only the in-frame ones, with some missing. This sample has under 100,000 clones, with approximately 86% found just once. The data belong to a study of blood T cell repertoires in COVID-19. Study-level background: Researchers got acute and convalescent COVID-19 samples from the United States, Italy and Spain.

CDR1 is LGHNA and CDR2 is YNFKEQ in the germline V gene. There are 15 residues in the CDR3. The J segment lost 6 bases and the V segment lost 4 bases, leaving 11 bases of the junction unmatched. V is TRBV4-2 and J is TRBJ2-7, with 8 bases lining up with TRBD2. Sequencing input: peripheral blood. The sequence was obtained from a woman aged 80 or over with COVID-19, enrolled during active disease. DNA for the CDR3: TGTGCCAGCAGCCCCAGGGCGGGGGGAGGTCTCGAGCAGTACTTC. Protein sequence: CASSPRAGGGLEQYF.